This is a list of T cell receptor beta chains from one sample in a study of CD8 T cells in ankylosing spondylitis. TCRdb re-called the 5' RACE reads through MiXCR, storing one row per CDR3 protein. This repertoire shows more than 500,000 distinct CDR3 sequences, approximately 5% found once; its top ten account for around 3.5%. Material for sequencing was blood, either unsorted or a sorted T cell fraction (not recorded which). Every receptor here comes from a male donor with ankylosing spondylitis. Each CDR3 is given with its conserved first and last residue. D genes are given only for firm matches. Size is omitted from some rows. Given values are once, few, many or a class for expanded clones.

clone_size: many; d_call: NA; j_call: TRBJ2-7; v_call: TRBV12-3/TRBV12-4; cdr3_nt: TGTGCCAGCAGCCCCGGACCGCTAGGGTACTACGAGCAGTACTTC; cdr3_aa: CASSPGPLGYYEQYF
clone_size: few; d_call: NA; j_call: TRBJ2-7; v_call: TRBV7-2; cdr3_nt: TGTGCCAGCAGCCGATTACAGGTCTCCTACGAGCAGTACTTC; cdr3_aa: CASSRLQVSYEQYF
clone_size: many; d_call: NA; j_call: TRBJ2-3; v_call: TRBV5-1; cdr3_nt: TGCGCCAGCAGCCCGGGGACTCCTCAACCATTCACAGATACGCAGTATTTT; cdr3_aa: CASSPGTPQPFTDTQYF
clone_size: many; d_call: TRBD1; j_call: TRBJ2-7; v_call: TRBV28; cdr3_nt: TGTGCCAGCAGTTTATATCCGGGACAGGCAGCCGAGCAGTACTTC; cdr3_aa: CASSLYPGQAAEQYF
clone_size: many; d_call: NA; j_call: TRBJ2-1; v_call: TRBV20-1; cdr3_nt: TGCAGTGCTACCGGCTCTAGGGGATATGAGCAGTTCTTC; cdr3_aa: CSATGSRGYEQFF
clone_size: many; d_call: NA; j_call: TRBJ1-6; v_call: TRBV5-1; cdr3_nt: TGCGCCAGCAGCGGCCGCCCAAGGACTTCACCCCTCCACTTT; cdr3_aa: CASSGRPRTSPLHF
clone_size: many; d_call: NA; j_call: TRBJ2-3; v_call: TRBV20-1; cdr3_nt: TGCAGTGCATCTCGCCGGGGGAACACAGATACGCAGTATTTT; cdr3_aa: CSASRRGNTDTQYF
clone_size: many; d_call: NA; j_call: TRBJ1-4; v_call: TRBV10-3; cdr3_nt: TGTGCCATCAGTGAGTCGGACATCATAACTAATGAAAAACTGTTTTTT; cdr3_aa: CAISESDIITNEKLFF
clone_size: many; d_call: NA; j_call: TRBJ2-7; v_call: TRBV4-1; cdr3_nt: TGCGCCAGCAGCCCCGGTCCCGGGGTCGAGCAGTACTTC; cdr3_aa: CASSPGPGVEQYF
clone_size: NA; d_call: NA; j_call: TRBJ2-6; v_call: TRBV30; cdr3_nt: TGTGCCTGGATTACCTCTGGGGCCAACGTCCTGACTTTC; cdr3_aa: CAWITSGANVLTF
clone_size: many; d_call: NA; j_call: TRBJ1-2; v_call: TRBV6-1; cdr3_nt: TGTGCCAGCAGCTCCGGACAGTACTATGGCTACACCTTC; cdr3_aa: CASSSGQYYGYTF
clone_size: many; d_call: NA; j_call: TRBJ2-3; v_call: TRBV7-6; cdr3_nt: TGTGCCAGCAGCTGGAACCCGCCGGCGGATACGCAGTATTTT; cdr3_aa: CASSWNPPADTQYF
clone_size: few; d_call: NA; j_call: TRBJ1-4; v_call: TRBV5-1; cdr3_nt: TGCGCCAGCAGCTACCGGACGAGGGCTGAAAAACTGTTTTTT; cdr3_aa: CASSYRTRAEKLFF
clone_size: many; d_call: NA; j_call: TRBJ2-2; v_call: TRBV27; cdr3_nt: TGTGCCAGCAGTTTACTTGAGGGGGCGCGGGGCACCGGGGAGCTGTTTTTT; cdr3_aa: CASSLLEGARGTGELFF
clone_size: many; d_call: NA; j_call: TRBJ2-7; v_call: TRBV11-1; cdr3_nt: TGTGCCAGCAGCTTCCACCGGGGGTTTTCCTACGAGCAGTACTTC; cdr3_aa: CASSFHRGFSYEQYF
clone_size: many; d_call: NA; j_call: TRBJ1-2; v_call: TRBV27; cdr3_nt: TGTGCCAGCAGTTTTGTTGGTTTTCAGCATGGCTACACCTTC; cdr3_aa: CASSFVGFQHGYTF
clone_size: many; d_call: NA; j_call: TRBJ1-1; v_call: TRBV20-1; cdr3_nt: TGCAGTGCTAGAGTCCCCGGGGCCCCTTACACTGAAGCTTTCTTT; cdr3_aa: CSARVPGAPYTEAFF
clone_size: many; d_call: TRBD2; j_call: TRBJ2-1; v_call: TRBV11-2; cdr3_nt: TGTGCCAGCAGCTATCCGCTAGCGGCTTCCTACAATGAGCAGTTCTTC; cdr3_aa: CASSYPLAASYNEQFF
clone_size: many; d_call: NA; j_call: TRBJ2-3; v_call: TRBV5-6; cdr3_nt: TGTGCCAGCAGCTTCCAGGGGAGGAGCACAGATACGCAGTATTTT; cdr3_aa: CASSFQGRSTDTQYF
clone_size: many; d_call: NA; j_call: TRBJ2-1; v_call: TRBV11-2; cdr3_nt: TGTGCCAGCAGCCCATACTGGGACGGTTACAATGAGCAGTTCTTC; cdr3_aa: CASSPYWDGYNEQFF
clone_size: many; d_call: NA; j_call: TRBJ1-2; v_call: TRBV20-1; cdr3_nt: TGCAGTGCTAACGTCTTCTCAGGAGCTAACTATGGCTACACCTTC; cdr3_aa: CSANVFSGANYGYTF
clone_size: many; d_call: NA; j_call: TRBJ2-3; v_call: TRBV7-2; cdr3_nt: TGTGCCAGCAGTGCCCAATGGTCGACAGATACGCAGTATTTT; cdr3_aa: CASSAQWSTDTQYF
clone_size: many; d_call: NA; j_call: TRBJ2-1; v_call: TRBV7-9; cdr3_nt: TGTGCCAGCAGCTGGCCTGCTGCGGGGGCTAACAATGAGCAGTTCTTC; cdr3_aa: CASSWPAAGANNEQFF
clone_size: many; d_call: TRBD1; j_call: TRBJ1-2; v_call: TRBV15; cdr3_nt: TGTGCCACCAGCGCTCGGGACAGGACCATCTATGGCTACACCTTC; cdr3_aa: CATSARDRTIYGYTF
clone_size: NA; d_call: TRBD1; j_call: TRBJ2-2; v_call: TRBV20-1; cdr3_nt: TGCAGTGCTACTCGGGACAGCCACGATAAACCGAACACCGGGGAGCTGTTTTTT; cdr3_aa: CSATRDSHDKPNTGELFF
clone_size: few; d_call: NA; j_call: TRBJ1-2; v_call: TRBV9; cdr3_nt: TGTGCCAGCAGCGGAGCAGGGTGCGCGGTCTCTAACTATGGCTACACCTTC; cdr3_aa: CASSGAGCAVSNYGYTF
clone_size: few; d_call: NA; j_call: TRBJ2-7; v_call: TRBV2; cdr3_nt: TGTGCCAGCAGCGCCCTGGTAGGCTACGAGCAGTACTTC; cdr3_aa: CASSALVGYEQYF
clone_size: few; d_call: NA; j_call: TRBJ1-6; v_call: TRBV5-1; cdr3_nt: TGCGCCAGCAGCTTGGAGGGGATCCAGAATTCACCCCTCCACTTT; cdr3_aa: CASSLEGIQNSPLHF
clone_size: many; d_call: NA; j_call: TRBJ2-1; v_call: TRBV24-1; cdr3_nt: TGTGCCACCCCTTGGGACCGGAATGATGAGCAGTTCTTC; cdr3_aa: CATPWDRNDEQFF
clone_size: many; d_call: TRBD2; j_call: TRBJ2-7; v_call: TRBV20-1; cdr3_nt: TGCAGTGCTAGATCGCTCGCGGGAGCAGGCTACGAGCAGTACTTC; cdr3_aa: CSARSLAGAGYEQYF
clone_size: many; d_call: TRBD1; j_call: TRBJ2-7; v_call: TRBV28; cdr3_nt: TGTGCCAGCAGTTTCCCCGGGACAGCTTCCTACGAGCAGTACTTC; cdr3_aa: CASSFPGTASYEQYF
clone_size: many; d_call: NA; j_call: TRBJ1-1; v_call: TRBV4-2; cdr3_nt: TGTGCCAGCAGCCAAGACCGGGGACCTACGGTCCCCGAAGTGGCTTTCTTT; cdr3_aa: CASSQDRGPTVPEVAFF